The 24 T cell receptor beta chains presented below share a single source sample, sequenced in a study of shared clonotypes between healthy human individuals. Data came from immunoSEQ multiplex PCR; TCRdb stores just in-frame clones and leaves some out. The sample records over a million clones, over 95% being singletons. Sequenced material: naive CD4+ T cells sorted from blood. Noted subset: CD45RA+ positively selected. The receptor source for this set is a man aged 30 to 45 in good health.

V is TRBV29-1 and J is TRBJ1-3, with D possibly being TRBD1 (5 bases). The CDR3 consists of 13 residues. Germline loops: CDR1 SQVTM, CDR2 ANQGSEA. V was shortened by 4 bases and J by 2 bases, with 9 bases between the two germline ends. The CDR3 DNA reads as TGCAGCGTTGTTGAGGGGACTGGAAACACCATATATTTT. Translating it yields CSVVEGTGNTIYF.

Only one count was recorded for this clone. The chain uses TRBV28 and TRBJ1-1, with D possibly TRBD1 on 5 matching bases. Germline assignment: CDR1 MDHEN and CDR2 SYDVKM. With 3 bases removed from V and 10 bases from J, the gap between germline ends came to 15 bases. This CDR3 is built from 13 residues. CDR3 nucleotide sequence: TGTGCCAGCAGTTTGAGGCAGGCAGGGAGAGCTTTCTTT. This codes for CASSLRQAGRAFF. Using reference TRBV28 and TRBJ1-1 for the parts outside the CDR3, the full variable domain is DVKVTQSSRYLVKRTGEKVFLECVQDMDHENMFWYRQDPGLGLRLIYFSYDVKMKEKGDIPEGYSVSREKKERFSLILESASTNQTSMYLCASSLRQAGRAFFGQGTRLTVV.

V gene TRBV19 combines with J gene TRBJ1-3; 9 nucleotides agree with TRBD1. This CDR3 comprises 15 residues. CDR1 LNHDA and CDR2 SQIVND come from the germline V gene (reference sequence). Trimming took 10 bases from V and 3 from J; bases not matched to a gene: 10. DNA of the CDR3: TGTGCCACCCGGACAGGGGCCCTTCTTGGAAACACCATATATTTT. This translates into CATRTGALLGNTIYF. Full variable domain (missing parts from reference TRBV19 and TRBJ1-3): DGGITQSPKYLFRKEGQNVTLSCEQNLNHDAMYWYRQDPGQGLRLIYYSQIVNDFQKGDIAEGYSVSREKKESFPLTVTSAQKNPTAFYLCATRTGALLGNTIYFGEGSWLTVV.

The V call is TRBV5-1, the J call TRBJ2-2; D is possibly TRBD2 (5 bases). The germline V gene has CDR1 SGHRS and CDR2 YFSETQ. V was pared by 0 bases and J by 0 bases, with 12 bases between. The CDR3 runs to 17 residues. The CDR3 nucleotides are TGCGCCAGCAGCTTGGCCGTTGGACTCGCGAACACCGGGGAGCTGTTTTTT. Its translation: CASSLAVGLANTGELFF.

The chain has TRBV10-1 and TRBJ2-5; D remains ambiguous. V lost 7 bases to trimming and J lost 6 bases, with 12 bases between them. This CDR3 is built from 12 residues. The germline V gene has CDR1 WNHNN and CDR2 SYGVQD (reference sequence). The CDR3 sequence is CASTGSPQTQYF. In DNA form, the CDR3 reads TGCGCCAGCACCGGCTCCCCCCAGACCCAGTACTTC.

CDR3 amino acids: CAIAGTLSYEQYF. The CDR3 DNA reads TGTGCCATCGCGGGGACCCTCTCTTACGAGCAGTACTTC. The gene calls are TRBV10-3 and TRBJ2-7; tentatively, D is TRBD2 (6 bases). Germline CDR1 reads ENHRY; CDR2 reads SYGVKD. Trimming removed 8 bases from V and 4 bases from J, with 15 bases in between. CDR3 length equals 13 residues.

The chain carries TRBV29-1 and TRBJ2-1; 9 nucleotides align to TRBD2. The CDR3 contains 18 residues. Germline values: CDR1 SQVTM, CDR2 ANQGSEA. The J segment lost 0 bases and the V segment lost 1 base, leaving 10 bases of the junction unmatched. DNA of the CDR3: TGCAGCGTTGAAGGCCGAGACCATAGCGGGAGCTCCTACAATGAGCAGTTCTTC. The encoded protein is CSVEGRDHSGSSYNEQFF.

The chain uses TRBV7-2 and TRBJ2-1; 7 nucleotides line up with TRBD1. The CDR3 has 11 residues. Germline trimming cut 7 bases from V and 9 bases from J; bases unmatched to any gene: 3. Per the germline V gene, CDR1 is SGHTA and CDR2 is FQGNSA. The CDR3 protein is CASTYRGEQFF. The CDR3 bases are TGTGCCAGCACCTACAGGGGTGAGCAGTTCTTC.

The chain combines TRBV6-6 with TRBJ1-1; TRBD1 aligns across 9 bases. The CDR3 is 14 residues long. Looked up from germline, CDR1 is MNHNY and CDR2 is SVGAGI (reference sequence). With 5 bases clipped from V and 1 base from J, the junction kept 2 bases outside the gene matches. CDR3 in amino acids: CASSGDRANTEAFF. In DNA, the CDR3 is TGTGCCAGCAGTGGGGACAGGGCGAACACTGAAGCTTTCTTT.

The chain carries TRBV6-6 and TRBJ2-7, with TRBD1 matching over 7 bases. CDR3 size: 16 residues. Germline CDR1 reads MNHNY; CDR2 reads SVGAGI (reference sequence). Trimming took 0 bases from V and 3 from J; bases not matched to a gene: 8. Written as DNA, the CDR3 is TGTGCCAGCAGTTACTCGAGAACAGGGGCGAGCTACGAGCAGTACTTC. The encoded protein is CASSYSRTGASYEQYF.

V is TRBV12-5 and J is TRBJ2-2, with TRBD2 identical over 14 bases. The CDR3 runs 16 residues. Losses at the gene ends were 1 base for V and 5 bases for J; bases not matched to a gene: 0. Per germline, CDR1 LGHNT and CDR2 FRNRAP. The chain's CDR3 is CASGLGLAGGTGELFF. The CDR3, as DNA: TGTGCTAGTGGTTTGGGACTAGCGGGAGGGACCGGGGAGCTGTTTTTT.

The chain couples TRBV11-2 to TRBJ2-7; 7 bases are a match to TRBD1. The CDR3 length is 12 residues. V lost 6 bases, J lost 5 bases, and 4 bases stayed unmatched. Looked up from germline, CDR1 is SGHAT and CDR2 is FQNNGV. The CDR3 loop reads CASRHRGHEQYF. The CDR3 DNA follows: TGTGCCAGCAGGCATAGGGGGCACGAGCAGTACTTC.

Only one count was recorded for this clone. The chain employs TRBV21-1 and TRBJ1-5; the DNA was not used to check the table's D call, TRBD1. TRBV21-1 is described as a pseudogene. The CDR3 spans 14 residues. The CDR3 here is CASSRQGAGQPQHF. CDR3 DNA: TGTGCCAGCAGCAGACAGGGGGCGGGTCAGCCCCAGCATTTT.

The rearrangement uses TRBV2 and TRBJ2-1; 7 positions match TRBD2. With V trimmed by 3 bases and J by 5 bases, 7 bases remained unmatched. Germline V lookup: CDR1 SNHLY, CDR2 FYNNEI. This CDR3 contains 15 residues. CDR3 region: CASSDRASGHNEQFF. The CDR3, as DNA: TGTGCCAGCAGTGATAGGGCTAGCGGTCACAATGAGCAGTTCTTC.

This clone was detected once. Other DNA sequences in this specimen translate into the identical CDR3. This chain uses TRBV29-1 with TRBJ2-1; 8 nucleotides match TRBD2. Germline trimming cut 4 bases from V and 6 bases from J; bases unmatched to any gene: 2. CDR3 length: 12 residues. Germline lookup yields CDR1 SQVTM and CDR2 ANQGSEA. DNA for the CDR3: TGCAGCGTTGGGCTAGCGGGCAATGAGCAGTTCTTC. Translation: CSVGLAGNEQFF.

The chain employs TRBV12-5 and TRBJ2-1; 13 nucleotides agree with TRBD2. Germline V gene lookup returns CDR1 LGHNT and CDR2 FRNRAP. After removal of 0 bases from V and 10 bases from J, the junction contained 9 bases not matched to a gene. There are 17 residues in the CDR3. CDR3 DNA: TGTGCTAGTGGTTTGGTTTTAGGACTAGCGGGAGTTGTCGAGCAGTTCTTC. It codes for CASGLVLGLAGVVEQFF.

This clone was recorded once. This chain joins TRBV5-5 and TRBJ2-2, with TRBD2 as a possible D gene (6 bases). The germline CDR1 and CDR2 sequences are SGHKS and YYEKEE (reference sequence). The V and J ends lost 2 bases and 0 bases respectively, with 11 bases between them. This CDR3 is 16 amino acids long. CDR3 sequence (DNA): TGTGCCAGCAGCTTACCGGGACTGTCGAACACCGGGGAGCTGTTTTTT. Protein: CASSLPGLSNTGELFF.

The chain couples TRBV28 to TRBJ1-1; D is uncertain. Germline values: CDR1 MDHEN, CDR2 SYDVKM. V was trimmed by 5 bases and J by 2 bases, leaving 12 bases between them. The CDR3 runs to 14 residues. The CDR3: CASSTRGKNTEAFF. In nucleotides, the CDR3 is TGTGCCAGCAGTACCCGCGGGAAAAACACTGAAGCTTTCTTT.

This rearrangement joins TRBV2 to TRBJ1-5; 8 nucleotides match TRBD1. This CDR3 region has 16 residues. The trim removed 3 bases at V and 0 bases at J, leaving 4 bases unmatched. Germline CDR1 is SNHLY and CDR2 is FYNNEI. CDR3 sequence: CASSDQGQVSNQPQHF. The CDR3 coding sequence is TGTGCCAGCAGTGACCAGGGACAGGTTAGCAATCAGCCCCAGCATTTT.

The chain couples TRBV14 to TRBJ1-5, with 7 nucleotides matching TRBD1. Trimming at V came to 2 bases and at J to 3 bases, leaving 4 bases not matched to a gene. Germline V gene sequence: CDR1 SGHDN, CDR2 FVKESK. This CDR3 contains 15 residues. Here the CDR3 DNA reads TGTGCCAGCAGCCAACGGGACAGACCCAATCAGCCCCAGCATTTT. Residues: CASSQRDRPNQPQHF.

In this sample, this clone turned up a few times. The chain uses TRBV10-1 and TRBJ2-3; weak D call: TRBD2 (6 bases). V was trimmed by 6 bases and J by 3 bases, leaving 10 bases between them. Germline-derived CDR1 and CDR2 are WNHNN and SYGVQD (reference sequence). This CDR3 contains 13 residues. The CDR3 here is CASSPSGTDTQYF. The CDR3 DNA is TGCGCCAGCAGCCCGAGCGGGACAGATACGCAGTATTTT.

The CDR3 DNA sequence: TGTGCCAGCAGCCATCTTCTTACAGGGAGCACAGATACGCAGTATTTT. It is translated as CASSHLLTGSTDTQYF. The chain combines TRBV7-6 with TRBJ2-3, with a possible D match to TRBD1 (6 bases). With 5 bases removed from V and 0 bases from J, the gap between germline ends came to 15 bases. This CDR3 has 16 residues. The germline gives CDR1 SGHVS, CDR2 FNYEAQ.

This chain connects TRBV5-1 to TRBJ2-2; 7 bases are shared with TRBD1. V gave up 4 bases and J gave up 0 bases; unmatched junction bases: 9. The CDR3 loop spans 17 amino acids. Germline loops: CDR1 SGHRS, CDR2 YFSETQ. The CDR3 nucleotides read TGCGCCAGCAGCCCAGTCCCCGGGACAGCGAACACCGGGGAGCTGTTTTTT. Residues: CASSPVPGTANTGELFF.

The V call is TRBV18, the J call TRBJ2-2, with a weak D call TRBD2 (5 bases). V lost 1 base and J lost 2, with 8 bases in between. From germline, CDR1 is KGHSH and CDR2 LQKENI. The CDR3 length is 15 residues. The CDR3 region is CASSPRRPNTGELFF. CDR3 coding DNA: TGTGCCAGCTCACCACGGAGGCCAAACACCGGGGAGCTGTTTTTT.